This T cell receptor (beta chain) stems from a study of T cell changes during pregnancy in multiple sclerosis. Germline V lookup: CDR1 SGHTA, CDR2 FQGNSA. This CDR3 comprises 18 residues. The ends lost 5 bases at V and 10 bases at J; junction bases unmatched: 24. The repertoire was sequenced with immunoSEQ multiplex PCR; TCRdb's copy has only in-frame clones and lacks some. This repertoire shows more than 40,000 clones, around 94% found once; its top ten account for just under 0.6%. This clonotype originated in a female donor with multiple sclerosis, enrolled in a pregnancy study. The chain carries TRBV7-2 and TRBJ2-5, with 8 bases matching TRBD2. The sample consisted of CD4+ T cells from peripheral blood mononuclear cells, taken in the second trimester of pregnancy. The chain's CDR3 is CASSLRAGGGGPVPGQYF. In nucleotides, the CDR3 is TGTGCCAGCAGCCTCCGGGCGGGGGGCGGGGGGCCCGTGCCAGGCCAGTACTTC.